Below, 6 T cell receptor beta chains from the same sample are listed, as sequenced in a study of cytomegalovirus exposure and HLA in healthy donors. PCR employed 60 Vbeta and 13 Jbeta primers. Profiling relied on immunoSEQ multiplex PCR, and the TCRdb table lists in-frame clones only, not all of them. The sample consists of about 110,000 clones, 70% to 80% of them appearing once. Sequences were obtained from PBMCs. The receptors here all came from a female donor in good health and CMV-seronegative.

The chain links TRBV4-3 to TRBJ2-1; TRBD2 matches at 8 bases. The CDR3 loop spans 14 amino acids. The V gene's germline CDR1 is LGHNA and CDR2 YSLEER. V was clipped by 6 bases and J by 6 bases; unmatched bases: 7. The CDR3 is CASSLTSAGNEQFF. The DNA for the CDR3 is TGCGCCAGCAGTCTGACTAGCGCCGGCAATGAGCAGTTCTTC.

This clone appeared once. The chain combines TRBV19 with TRBJ2-7; D is perhaps TRBD1 (6 bases). The CDR3 spans 16 residues. Trimming removed 5 bases at V and 7 bases at J, with 24 bases between. CDR1 LNHDA and CDR2 SQIVND come from the germline V gene (reference sequence). The DNA for the CDR3 is TGTGCCAGTAGTCCACCAACAGGGAGAGGGAGAGGTGAGCAGTACTTC. Translated: CASSPPTGRGRGEQYF.

V and J are TRBV5-1 and TRBJ2-3, with 10 bases identical to TRBD2. Germline trimming cut 3 bases from V and 1 base from J; bases unmatched to any gene: 8. The germline CDR1 and CDR2 sequences are SGHRS and YFSETQ. The CDR3 runs 17 residues. The CDR3 region is CASSYRAGGPGTDTQYF. The CDR3 nucleotides read TGCGCCAGCAGCTACCGAGCGGGAGGGCCGGGCACAGATACGCAGTATTTT. Drawing the rest from reference TRBV5-1 and TRBJ2-3, the complete variable domain is KAGVTQTPRYLIKTRGQQVTLSCSPISGHRSVSWYQQTPGQGLQFLFEYFSETQRNKGNFPGRFSGRQFSNSRSEMNVSTLELGDSALYLCASSYRAGGPGTDTQYFGPGTRLTVL.

CDR3 sequence (DNA): TGTGCCAGCAGCTTACTAGCGGGCGGCGAGCAGTACTTC. It specifies CASSLLAGGEQYF. The gene calls are TRBV7-6 and TRBJ2-7; 8 positions match TRBD2. V shed 2 bases and J 6 bases; nucleotides not matched to a gene: 3. The CDR3 runs 13 residues. Germline CDR1 and CDR2: SGHVS and FNYEAQ.

The rearrangement links TRBV5-1 to TRBJ1-1, with D possibly matching TRBD1 (6 bases). The germline V gene has CDR1 SGHRS and CDR2 YFSETQ. The CDR3 runs to 17 residues. The V end was cut by 4 bases, the J end by 1 base, with 20 bases between. The CDR3: CASSPRPQGSGNTEAFF. The CDR3, as DNA: TGCGCCAGCAGCCCCCGCCCCCAGGGGTCGGGGAACACTGAAGCTTTCTTT.

This chain connects TRBV2 to TRBJ1-6; D ambiguous. The germline V and J ends were trimmed by 3 bases and 5 bases, with 11 bases remaining between them. Germline assignment: CDR1 SNHLY and CDR2 FYNNEI. The length of the CDR3 is 15 residues. The CDR3: CASSDSRANNSPLHF. In DNA, the CDR3 is TGTGCCAGCAGTGATTCGAGGGCAAATAATTCACCCCTCCACTTT. Full variable domain (missing parts from reference TRBV2 and TRBJ1-6): EPEVTQTPSHQVTQMGQEVILRCVPISNHLYFYWYRQILGQKVEFLVSFYNNEISEKSEIFDDQFSVERPDGSNFTLKIRSTKLEDSAMYFCASSDSRANNSPLHFGNGTRLTVT.